The 26 T cell receptor beta chains given below trace back to one sample, sequenced in a study of Graves' ophthalmopathy and Graves' hyperthyroidism. Researchers took RNA transcripts and amplified TCR beta CDR3 regions from them. The first round was an RT-PCR with HTBI primers, and the second round was a multiplex PCR. TCRdb re-analysed the multiplex PCR reads in MiXCR, keeping a single row per CDR3 protein. The sample records a few hundred thousand distinct CDR3 sequences, approximately 35% being singletons. Sequencing input: peripheral blood or thyroid tissue (not recorded which). These receptor sequences come from an adult man with Graves' hyperthyroidism.

This rearrangement joins TRBV20-1 to TRBJ2-7; D remains ambiguous. The CDR3 loop spans 12 amino acids. Germline lookup yields CDR1 DFQATT and CDR2 SNEGSKA (reference sequence). Trimming took 3 bases from V and 7 from J, leaving 13 bases between them. The CDR3 coding sequence is TGCAGTGCTAGCGGATCTCCAGAAGAGCAGTACTTC. This gives the protein CSASGSPEEQYF.

J is TRBJ1-5 and V is TRBV5-8; D not resolved. V dropped 1 base and J dropped 6 bases, with 8 bases sitting between them. The CDR3 length is 13 residues. Germline V gives CDR1 SGHTS, CDR2 YDEGEE. The CDR3: CASSLFVGQPQHF. The CDR3 bases are TGTGCCAGCAGCTTGTTCGTGGGTCAGCCCCAGCATTTT.

This rearrangement joins TRBV19 to TRBJ2-5; D perhaps matches TRBD2 (6 bases). Trimming pared 7 bases from V and 9 bases from J, leaving 12 bases between. The CDR3 totals 11 residues. Looked up from germline, CDR1 is LNHDA and CDR2 is SQIVND (reference sequence). The CDR3: CASTQGGAQYF. The DNA for the CDR3 is TGTGCCAGTACCCAAGGCGGGGCCCAGTACTTC.

This clonotype was detected ten times or more. The chain recombines TRBV6-5 with TRBJ2-7; 8 bases fit TRBD1. V shed 2 bases and J 5 bases; nucleotides not matched to a gene: 8. CDR1 and CDR2 from the germline V gene are MNHEY and SVGAGI. The CDR3 has 15 amino acids. The CDR3 sequence is CASSYLGTTGDEQYF. The CDR3 coding sequence is TGTGCCAGCAGTTACCTCGGGACGACAGGGGACGAGCAGTACTTC.

The chain links TRBV12-3 or TRBV12-4 to TRBJ1-4; D not certain. V lost 3 bases and J lost 6, with 11 bases in between. The CDR3 has 14 amino acids. The CDR3 is CASSLTLGDEKLFF. In DNA, the CDR3 is TGTGCCAGCAGTTTGACCTTGGGAGATGAAAAACTGTTTTTT.

In this sample, this clonotype turned up once. V gene TRBV2 combines with J gene TRBJ1-2, with D tentatively TRBD1 (6 bases). Trimming left V 3 bases short and J 11 bases short, with 10 bases between. CDR3 length: 11 residues. CDR1 is SNHLY, CDR2 FYNNEI, per germline. The CDR3, as DNA: TGTGCCAGCAGTGATTGGGGGGCATACACCTTC. Translating gives CASSDWGAYTF.

About this clonotype itself: Here the CDR3 omits its conserved ending phenylalanine or tryptophan, so a read error is the likely source. The DNA is left out, because the CDR3 cannot be placed on it with certainty; the CDR3 is given as TCRdb lists it. The chain carries TRBV20-1 and TRBJ2-7; the table's TRBD2 call for D was not verified on the DNA. Germline CDR1 is DFQATT and CDR2 is SNEGSKA (reference sequence). The CDR3 has 13 residues if both end residues are counted. The CDR3 sequence: CSASLPARYERYL.

Only a few counts were recorded for this clonotype. The chain recombines TRBV7-8 with TRBJ1-5; the D gene is possibly TRBD1 (6 bases). The V gene's germline CDR1 is SGHVS and CDR2 FQNEAQ. Trimming cost V 4 bases and J 6 bases, with 16 bases left between them. CDR3 length: 15 residues. CDR3 DNA: TGTGCCAGCAGCTCCCGGGCGAGGGGGGGTCAGCCCCAGCATTTT. It is translated as CASSSRARGGQPQHF.

This clonotype was counted ten times or more. The chain couples TRBV9 to TRBJ1-6; D uncertain. The V end lost 1 base, the J end lost 3 bases, and 11 bases lay between the germline ends. CDR1 is SGDLS, CDR2 YYNGEE, per germline. The CDR3 has 16 amino acids. The DNA of the CDR3 is TGTGCCAGCAGCGTATCGGCAGCTTACTATAATTCACCCCTCCACTTT. It yields the protein CASSVSAAYYNSPLHF.

The chain carries TRBV29-1 and TRBJ2-7; TRBD1 matches at 10 bases. The CDR3 consists of 11 residues. CDR1 is SQVTM, CDR2 ANQGSEA, per germline. CDR3 residues: CRVGTGAEQYF. CDR3 DNA: TGCAGAGTCGGGACAGGGGCCGAGCAGTACTTC.

The chain joins TRBV29-1 to TRBJ2-5; D is unclear. Germline-derived CDR1 and CDR2 are SQVTM and ANQGSEA. The CDR3 runs to 11 residues. CDR3 in amino acids: CSVSDEETQYF. In DNA form, the CDR3 reads TGCAGTGTTTCTGACGAAGAGACCCAGTACTTC.

The chain employs TRBV29-1 and TRBJ2-5; perhaps D is TRBD1 or TRBD2 (5 bases each). The germline V gene encodes CDR1 SQVTM and CDR2 ANQGSEA. The CDR3 consists of 14 residues. The ends were cut back, 8 bases at V and 2 bases at J, with 18 bases in the middle. In nucleotides, the CDR3 is TGCAGCAGTGAAGGTTGGGGGACGCAAGAGACCCAGTACTTC. Translated: CSSEGWGTQETQYF.

The rearrangement links TRBV27 to TRBJ2-7, with TRBD1 matching over 8 bases. CDR3 length: 14 residues. The trim removed 5 bases at V and 2 bases at J, leaving 5 bases unmatched. The germline V gene has CDR1 MNHEY and CDR2 SMNVEV (reference sequence). CDR3 sequence (DNA): TGTGCCAGCAGTCCGTGGACAGGGCCCTACGAGCAGTACTTC. It encodes CASSPWTGPYEQYF.

This chain uses TRBV7-9 with TRBJ2-7; a possible D gene is TRBD2 (6 bases). Germline CDR1 and CDR2: SEHNR and FQNEAQ (reference sequence). The CDR3 spans 16 residues. Trimming took off 5 bases at V and 7 bases at J, with 24 bases between the two ends. The CDR3 nucleotides read TGTGCCAGCAGCCCGGGACTTTTTCAAACCTACAATGAGCAGTACTTC. Amino acid sequence: CASSPGLFQTYNEQYF.

The V gene is TRBV20-1, the J gene TRBJ2-1; TRBD2 matches at 12 bases. V dropped 4 bases and J dropped 1; count of bases not matched to a gene: 5. Per the germline V gene, CDR1 is DFQATT and CDR2 is SNEGSKA (reference sequence). This CDR3 region has 16 residues. The CDR3 bases are TGCAGTGCTATATGGACTAGCGGGATGTCCTACAATGAGCAGTTCTTC. As protein: CSAIWTSGMSYNEQFF.

This clonotype was found many times. The V gene is TRBV7-2, the J gene TRBJ2-2, with 12 bases matching TRBD2. The length of the CDR3 is 17 residues. The germline CDR1 and CDR2 sequences are SGHTA and FQGNSA. The trim removed 3 bases at V and 4 bases at J, leaving 6 bases unmatched. The CDR3 nucleotides are TGTGCCAGCAGCTTCCGGACTAGCGGGACCGGCACCGGGGAGCTGTTTTTT. This encodes CASSFRTSGTGTGELFF.

This rearrangement joins TRBV20-1 to TRBJ2-1; weak D call: TRBD2 (5 bases). The ends were cut back, 3 bases at V and 10 bases at J, with 16 bases in the middle. The germline V gene has CDR1 DFQATT and CDR2 SNEGSKA (reference sequence). This CDR3 has 13 residues. The CDR3 DNA follows: TGCAGTGCTAGCGGGGATCCCACCGGCGAGCAGTTCTTC. Translated, it gives CSASGDPTGEQFF.

This clonotype appeared many times. This chain connects TRBV20-1 to TRBJ2-5, with unresolved D. There are 12 residues in the CDR3. Trimming shortened V by 2 bases and J by 0 bases, and 4 bases separated the two germline ends. Germline loops: CDR1 DFQATT, CDR2 SNEGSKA (reference sequence). The CDR3 region has the DNA TGCAGTGCTAGACCAGACCAAGAGACCCAGTACTTC. This gives the protein CSARPDQETQYF.

This clonotype has ten or more counts. CDR3 in amino acids: CATSERTGSNQPQHF. CDR3 DNA sequence: TGTGCCACCAGTGAAAGGACAGGGAGCAATCAGCCCCAGCATTTT. This chain links TRBV24-1 with TRBJ1-5; the match to TRBD1 covers 8 bases. Germline CDR1 is KGHDR and CDR2 is SFDVKD. CDR3 length: 15 amino acids. J was trimmed by 1 base and V by 4 bases; bases with no gene match: 2.

Of note for this clonotype: A much larger clone differs by one base, so this may be a read error. The chain recombines TRBV5-1 with TRBJ2-7, with TRBD1 identical over 8 bases. The DNA matches TRBJ2-1 better at its end, which makes the J call doubtful. The CDR3 totals 15 residues. Germline CDR1 reads SGHRS; CDR2 reads YFSETQ. The CDR3 DNA reads as TGCGCCAGCAGCTTGAATTTCCAGGGGGCCTACGAGCAGTTCTTC. Its translation is CASSLNFQGAYEQFF.

The V and J genes are TRBV4-1 and TRBJ1-5; D is uncertain. The CDR3 length is 16 residues. CDR1 is MGHRA, CDR2 YSYEKL, per germline. V was clipped by 0 bases and J by 0 bases, with 9 bases between them. CDR3 region: CASSQDSPYSNQPQHF. The CDR3 DNA reads as TGCGCCAGCAGCCAAGATTCGCCTTATAGCAATCAGCCCCAGCATTTT.

A remark on this clonotype: A single base separates this from a much larger clone, so it may be a read error. This chain connects TRBV9 to TRBJ1-2; D is possibly TRBD1 (5 bases). Germline CDR1 is SGDLS and CDR2 is YYNGEE. This CDR3 has 17 amino acids. Trimming left V 4 bases short and J 4 bases short, with 23 bases between. The CDR3 DNA follows: TGTGCCAGCAGCCCCATTGGGGGGGGAAACTACCCCTATGGCTACACCTTC. The encoded protein is CASSPIGGGNYPYGYTF.

This clonotype appeared many times. The chain employs TRBV20-1 and TRBJ1-1; D is undetermined. The CDR3 has 11 residues. V lost 4 bases, J lost 3 bases, and 6 bases lay in between. Looked up from germline, CDR1 is DFQATT and CDR2 is SNEGSKA (reference sequence). The CDR3 reads CSATEYTEAFF. CDR3 DNA sequence: TGCAGTGCTACAGAGTACACTGAAGCTTTCTTT.

The sample holds many counts of this clonotype. V is TRBV5-1 and J is TRBJ2-5; tentatively, D is TRBD2 (5 bases). CDR1 and CDR2 (germline): SGHRS, YFSETQ. V shed 5 bases and J shed 7 bases, with 9 bases lying between them. The CDR3 loop spans 11 amino acids. CDR3 in DNA: TGCGCCAGCAGGCGTCGGGGGACCCAGTACTTC. Amino acids: CASRRRGTQYF.

Notes on this clonotype: A much larger clone differs by one base, so this may be a read error. The chain links TRBV9 to TRBJ2-2; TRBD1 might be the D (6 bases). This CDR3 is 15 amino acids long. Germline loops: CDR1 SGDLS, CDR2 YYNGEE. Trimming shortened V by 4 bases and J by 2 bases, and 12 bases separated the two germline ends. The CDR3 DNA reads as TGTGCCAGCAGCACAGGGACGGATAACACCGGGGAGCTGTTTTTT. Encoded protein: CASSTGTDNTGELFF.

On this clonotype: A much larger clone differs by one base, so this may be a read error. V and J are TRBV10-3 and TRBJ1-1, with a weak D call TRBD1 (5 bases). From germline, CDR1 is ENHRY and CDR2 SYGVKD. Trimming pared 3 bases from V and 12 bases from J, leaving 11 bases between. The CDR3 runs 11 residues. DNA for the CDR3: TGTGCCATCAGTGACAGGGCGGAGCCTTTCTTT. It yields the protein CAISDRAEPFF.